This T cell receptor beta chain was sequenced in a study of cytomegalovirus exposure and HLA in healthy donors. Regarding the study as a whole: Subsequent analysis of the approximately 110 validation repertoires found a tendency for first-cohort TCR clusters to co-occur. Rarity characterized most TCR sequences, yet some public TCRs appeared in many donors.

The V segment lost 1 base and the J segment 0 bases; nucleotides outside the gene matches: 6. Germline V CDR1 and CDR2: SGHTA, FQGNSA. The CDR3 spans 17 residues. Sequencing was performed with immunoSEQ multiplex PCR; in TCRdb, only in-frame clones are kept and a portion is missing. The sample shows 100,000 to 120,000 clones, about 92% of them seen only once. As concerns this clone: Its cognate antigen is unknown.

The origin of this receptor is a woman younger than 30 in good health and CMV-seronegative. The source material was PBMCs. This rearrangement joins TRBV7-2 to TRBJ1-3, with 7 bases aligning to TRBD1. The CDR3 sequence: CASSLDRQGLSGNTIYF. DNA for the CDR3: TGTGCCAGCAGCTTAGACCGACAGGGCCTCTCTGGAAACACCATATATTTT.